This T cell receptor (beta chain) is drawn from a study of control samples from healthy donors and cancer patients. This CDR3 comprises 16 residues. Germline values: CDR1 MNHNS, CDR2 SASEGT. Using immunoSEQ multiplex PCR, the repertoire was profiled, and TCRdb retains in-frame clones only, with some absent. The repertoire holds roughly 160,000 clones, with about 94% as singletons. As for this clone: One junction end disagrees with the germline gene, perhaps due to a read error.

The chain uses TRBV6-1 and TRBJ1-2; 8 positions agree with TRBD1. Sequencing was performed on PBMCs. The source of this sequence is a man aged 55-75 years with colorectal cancer. The CDR3 reads CASTEDRGLLDYGYTF. The CDR3 DNA reads TGTGCCAGCACTGAAGACAGGGGCTTATTGGACTATGGCTACACCTTC.